This passage covers 23 T cell receptor beta chains from one sample sequenced in a study of T cell clonality in common variable immunodeficiency. Using immunoSEQ multiplex PCR, the repertoire was profiled, and TCRdb retains in-frame clones only, with some absent. Singletons are absent from the sample, which has several thousand clones. Antigens of these TCRs are unknown. The study's findings and limits: Reportedly, TCR beta sequences from common variable immunodeficiency showed fewer deletions and N-nucleotide insertions.

The sample taken for sequencing was peripheral blood mononuclear cells. These receptors were obtained from a human donor with common variable immunodeficiency.

By share, this clone counts as medium-sized. The read terminates 3 residues before the CDR3 end, so the remaining end is supplied by the germline J gene. The chain employs TRBV12-5 and TRBJ2-3; 7 bases fit TRBD1. Looked up from germline, CDR1 is LGHNT and CDR2 is FRNRAP. Trimming cost V 2 bases and J 2 bases; bases outside gene matches: 4. This CDR3 region has 15 residues. CDR3 in amino acids: CASGLRDSYTDTQYF. The sequenced part of the CDR3 DNA is TGTGCTAGTGGTTTGCGGGACAGCTACACAGATACG.

This clone was seen many times. The read stops 3 residues short of the end of the CDR3; the missing end is completed from the germline J gene. The chain has TRBV19 and TRBJ2-1, with 7 bases matching TRBD1. Germline loops: CDR1 LNHDA, CDR2 SQIVND (reference sequence). The V segment lost 10 bases and the J segment 1 base; nucleotides outside the gene matches: 10. The CDR3 extends over 15 amino acids. The CDR3 sequence is CATYGTVSSYNEQFF. The covered CDR3 bases are TGTGCCACCTACGGGACAGTCTCATCCTACAATGAG.

In the case of this clone: The read stops 3 residues short of the end of the CDR3; the missing end is completed from the germline J gene. The J gene is TRBJ2-1, the V gene TRBV5-1; TRBD2 matches at 11 bases. Per the germline V gene, CDR1 is SGHRS and CDR2 is YFSETQ. CDR3 length equals 18 residues. The V gene end was trimmed by 2 bases and the J gene end by 1 base; junction bases not matched to a gene: 8. CDR3 in amino acids: CASSFPSTSGGSYNEQFF. The covered CDR3 bases are TGCGCCAGCAGCTTCCCTTCCACTAGCGGGGGATCCTACAATGAG.

This clone showed up many times. The CDR3 goes on 3 residues after the read ends, and that part is filled in from the germline J gene. V and J are TRBV5-1 and TRBJ2-2; 7 nucleotides align to TRBD1. CDR1 SGHRS and CDR2 YFSETQ come from the germline V gene. The length of the CDR3 is 15 residues. V was clipped by 4 bases and J by 6 bases; unmatched bases: 9. CDR3 sequence: CASSRQGLGSGELFF. Partial CDR3 DNA: TGCGCCAGCAGCCGACAGGGATTAGGGTCCGGGGAG.

This clone was counted ten times or more. The CDR3 is cut off 3 residues early in the read; its end comes from the germline J gene. The chain joins TRBV7-9 to TRBJ2-7; tentatively, D is TRBD2 (5 bases). There are 14 residues in the CDR3. V was clipped by 1 base and J by 5 bases, with 12 bases between them. CDR1 SEHNR and CDR2 FQNEAQ come from the germline V gene (reference sequence). Partial CDR3 DNA: TGTGCCAGCAGCTTAGTGAGCGGAGTCGACGAG. This sequence encodes CASSLVSGVDE. The entire CDR3 protein is CASSLVSGVDEQYF.

This clone was counted many times. The CDR3 DNA, read in part, is TGTGCCAGCAGCTTAATGCTAGCCCCCTACAATGAG. Its translation: CASSLMLAPYNE. The whole CDR3 protein is CASSLMLAPYNEQFF. This chain links TRBV7-3 with TRBJ2-1; perhaps TRBD2 as D (5 bases). The read gets to within 3 residues of the CDR3 end, and the germline J gene fills in the rest. The V and J ends lost 1 base and 2 bases respectively, with 9 bases between them. This CDR3 is 15 amino acids long. Germline values: CDR1 SGHTA, CDR2 FQGTGA.

This clone occurred many times. The read terminates 3 residues ahead of where the CDR3 ends, so the germline J gene completes it. The J gene is TRBJ1-1, the V gene TRBV11-2, with a tentative D call TRBD1 (5 bases). The CDR3 extends over 14 amino acids. V shed 1 base and J shed 7 bases, with 13 bases lying between them. The germline gives CDR1 SGHAT, CDR2 FQNNGV. CDR3 sequence reads: CASSLAASGLEAFF. The sequenced part of the CDR3 DNA is TGTGCCAGCAGCTTAGCAGCGTCAGGGCTTGAA. Filled out from reference TRBV11-2 and TRBJ1-1, the complete variable domain reads EAGVAQSPRYKIIEKRQSVAFWCNPISGHATLYWYQQILGQGPKLLIQFQNNGVVDDSQLPKDRFSAERLKGVDSTLKIQPAKLEDSAVYLCASSLAASGLEAFFGQGTRLTVV.

This clone was seen at least ten times. Sequencing ends 3 residues short of the CDR3 end; the germline J gene provides the rest. V gene TRBV5-5 combines with J gene TRBJ1-5, with a possible D match to TRBD1 (5 bases). Between the trimmed V and J ends, which lost 0 bases and 5 bases, there was a span of 9 bases. Looked up from germline, CDR1 is SGHKS and CDR2 is YYEKEE (reference sequence). CDR3 length: 14 amino acids. The DNA read from the CDR3 is TGTGCCAGCAGCTTGGACGGACAAGATCAGCCC. Translating gives CASSLDGQDQP. The whole CDR3 region reads CASSLDGQDQPQHF.

This clone came up many times. Read coverage stops 3 residues before the CDR3 terminus; the germline J gene supplies the remainder. This chain uses TRBV5-1 with TRBJ1-1; 9 bases align to TRBD1. Trimming took 0 bases from V and 1 from J; bases not matched to a gene: 4. This CDR3 has 16 amino acids. From germline, CDR1 is SGHRS and CDR2 YFSETQ. The CDR3: CASSLAGQGGNTEAFF. The DNA read from the CDR3 is TGCGCCAGCAGCTTGGCGGGACAGGGCGGGAACACTGAA.

This clone has ten or more counts. The CDR3 end falls 3 residues outside the read, so it is completed with the germline J gene. The J gene is TRBJ2-7, the V gene TRBV18, with 7 bases identical to TRBD1. The CDR3 has 13 amino acids. The germline CDR1 and CDR2 sequences are KGHSH and LQKENI. Losses at the gene ends were 3 bases for V and 5 bases for J; bases not matched to a gene: 4. The CDR3 is CASSPGTADEQYF. The DNA read from the CDR3 is TGTGCCAGCTCACCCGGGACAGCCGACGAG.

The sample holds many counts of this clone. Read data end 3 residues before the CDR3 end; the end is taken from the germline J gene. The chain is built from TRBV11-2 and TRBJ1-5; D possibly corresponds to TRBD1 (6 bases). This CDR3 region has 15 residues. Trimming removed 2 bases at V and 6 bases at J, with 14 bases between. Germline loops: CDR1 SGHAT, CDR2 FQNNGV. This CDR3 reads CASSLTSGVGQPQHF. The covered CDR3 bases are TGTGCCAGCAGCTTAACTTCAGGGGTTGGTCAGCCC. Combining the CDR3 with reference TRBV11-2 and TRBJ1-5 gives the whole variable domain EAGVAQSPRYKIIEKRQSVAFWCNPISGHATLYWYQQILGQGPKLLIQFQNNGVVDDSQLPKDRFSAERLKGVDSTLKIQPAKLEDSAVYLCASSLTSGVGQPQHFGDGTRLSIL.

This clone was seen at least ten times. Coverage ceases 3 residues before the CDR3 finishes, and the germline J gene fills in the end. The gene calls are TRBV19 and TRBJ1-5, with unresolved D. Germline V gene lookup returns CDR1 LNHDA and CDR2 SQIVND (reference sequence). This CDR3 has 15 residues. With 3 bases removed from V and 6 bases from J, the gap between germline ends came to 15 bases. Here the CDR3 reads CASSIPTKRGQPQHF. The part of the CDR3 DNA that was read is TGTGCCAGTAGTATTCCCACCAAGCGGGGTCAGCCC.

This clone occurred many times. The read comes to an end 3 residues before the CDR3 does, leaving the germline J gene to fill in the end. The chain uses TRBV28 and TRBJ2-2; D might be TRBD1 (6 bases). Trimming cost V 6 bases and J 0 bases, with 14 bases left between them. CDR3 length equals 16 residues. Germline V gene sequence: CDR1 MDHEN, CDR2 SYDVKM. This CDR3 is CASSRGQFANTGELFF. Partial CDR3 DNA: TGTGCCAGCAGCCGAGGACAGTTCGCGAACACCGGGGAG.

This clone appeared many times. The CDR3 extends 3 residues past the end of the read, so its final part is completed from the germline J gene. J is TRBJ2-3 and V is TRBV7-9, with D hard to call. The V gene lost 5 bases and the J gene lost 6 bases, with 9 bases spanning the gap. CDR1 is SEHNR, CDR2 FQNEAQ, per germline (reference sequence). The CDR3 length is 12 residues. CDR3 bases read: TGTGCCAGCAGCCCACAGAGTGATACG. This encodes CASSPQSDT. The complete CDR3 sequence is CASSPQSDTQYF.

This clone is classed as medium-sized. The read finishes 3 residues shy of the CDR3 end, and the germline J gene is used to complete it. The chain has TRBV5-1 and TRBJ1-2; D possibly corresponds to TRBD1 (6 bases). Per the germline V gene, CDR1 is SGHRS and CDR2 is YFSETQ. The CDR3 has 16 residues. V was trimmed by 4 bases and J by 3 bases, leaving 19 bases between them. CDR3: CASSVNAGEIYYGYTF. Incomplete CDR3 DNA: TGCGCCAGCAGCGTTAACGCAGGGGAGATATACTATGGC.

This clone was recorded many times. The CDR3 goes on 3 residues after the read ends, and that part is filled in from the germline J gene. The chain carries TRBV7-2 and TRBJ1-1; D unclear. Germline-derived CDR1 and CDR2 are SGHTA and FQGNSA. The CDR3 covers 12 residues. The CDR3 here is CASSNKVGEAFF. The CDR3 bases that were read are TGTGCCAGCAGCAATAAGGTAGGGGAA.

The table lists this clone with many counts. Sequencing ends 3 residues short of the CDR3 end; the germline J gene provides the rest. The chain uses TRBV4-2 and TRBJ1-1; possibly TRBD1 for D (5 bases). The CDR3 has 16 amino acids. V was cut by 1 base and J by 2 bases, with 14 bases left in between. CDR1 is LGHNA, CDR2 YNFKEQ, per germline. CDR3 protein: CASSQAYRIYNTEAFF. CDR3 DNA, as far as it was read: TGTGCCAGCAGCCAAGCATACAGGATCTATAACACTGAA.

This clone has ten or more counts. CDR3 bases read: TGTGCCAGTAGTAACAGGGAACGCTCCGGGGAG. Protein sequence: CASSNRERSGE. The whole CDR3 reads CASSNRERSGELFF. The chain couples TRBV19 to TRBJ2-2; weak D call: TRBD1 (6 bases). The CDR3 end lies 3 residues beyond the end of the read and is filled in from the germline J gene. CDR1 is LNHDA, CDR2 SQIVND, per germline (reference sequence). V lost 4 bases to trimming and J lost 6 bases, with 12 bases between them. CDR3 length: 14 residues. The full variable domain, completed using reference TRBV19 and TRBJ2-2, is DGGITQSPKYLFRKEGQNVTLSCEQNLNHDAMYWYRQDPGQGLRLIYYSQIVNDFQKGDIAEGYSVSREKKESFPLTVTSAQKNPTAFYLCASSNRERSGELFFGEGSRLTVL.

This clone was detected ten times or more. Coverage ceases 3 residues before the CDR3 finishes, and the germline J gene fills in the end. The chain joins TRBV7-2 to TRBJ2-5, with 8 nucleotides matching TRBD1. The CDR3 length is 14 residues. The V gene's germline CDR1 is SGHTA and CDR2 FQGNSA. V trimming: 5 bases; J trimming: 4 bases; junction bases outside the gene matches: 6. The CDR3 bases that were read are TGTGCCAGCAGCGACGACAGGGGTGCAGAGACC. It specifies CASSDDRGAET. The entire CDR3 protein is CASSDDRGAETQYF.

This clone was observed many times. Read sequence stops 3 residues before the CDR3 end, and the germline J gene provides the missing end. The chain uses TRBV2 and TRBJ1-1, with D hard to call. Between the trimmed V and J ends, which lost 6 bases and 2 bases, there was a span of 16 bases. The germline V gene has CDR1 SNHLY and CDR2 FYNNEI. This CDR3 contains 15 residues. The CDR3: CASRLGSLSNTEAFF. The part of the CDR3 DNA that was read is TGTGCCAGCAGACTCGGGTCCCTAAGTAACACTGAA.

At least ten counts were recorded for this clone. The read stops 3 residues short of the end of the CDR3; the missing end is completed from the germline J gene. V gene TRBV29-1 combines with J gene TRBJ2-7; D may be TRBD1 (5 bases). Between the trimmed V and J ends, which lost 4 bases and 3 bases, there was a span of 13 bases. CDR1 and CDR2 from the germline V gene are SQVTM and ANQGSEA. The CDR3 has 13 residues. CDR3 in amino acids: CSVVWGSFYEQYF. Partial CDR3 DNA: TGCAGCGTTGTATGGGGCAGCTTCTACGAG.

At least ten counts were recorded for this clone. The CDR3 is cut off 3 residues early in the read; its end comes from the germline J gene. The chain links TRBV7-8 to TRBJ2-2, with 13 bases that match TRBD2. The germline V gene has CDR1 SGHVS and CDR2 FQNEAQ. The CDR3 covers 17 residues. V lost 6 bases to trimming and J lost 3 bases; unmatched junction nucleotides: 7. The CDR3 here is CASRSGLAGVDTGELFF. The CDR3 bases that were read are TGTGCCAGCAGAAGTGGACTAGCGGGGGTAGACACCGGGGAG.

This clone was seen repeatedly, ten times or more. The CDR3 is cut off 3 residues early in the read; its end comes from the germline J gene. This chain links TRBV5-1 with TRBJ1-6; 7 nucleotides agree with TRBD1. V was clipped by 0 bases and J by 6 bases; unmatched bases: 3. The CDR3 runs 15 residues. Germline CDR1 and CDR2: SGHRS and YFSETQ. CDR3 DNA (partial): TGCGCCAGCAGCTTGGAGGGGGCGCGTAATTCACCC. Its translation: CASSLEGARNSP. The whole CDR3 reads CASSLEGARNSPLHF.